The 24 T cell receptor beta chains below come from one sample, sequenced in a study of cytomegalovirus exposure and HLA in healthy donors. The PCR contained 60 Vbeta and 13 Jbeta primers. Profiled with immunoSEQ multiplex PCR; TCRdb holds only in-frame clones, not every one. This table has 250,000 to 350,000 clones, more than 80% appearing once. The specimen was PBMCs. The source of these receptors is a man aged 40-49 years in good health and CMV-seropositive.

V and J are TRBV6-1 and TRBJ2-7, with D tentatively TRBD2 (5 bases). The CDR3 is 15 residues long. Looked up from germline, CDR1 is MNHNS and CDR2 is SASEGT. V was shortened by 1 base and J by 3 bases, with 13 bases between the two germline ends. This CDR3 is CASSEVAPRDYEQYF. Written as DNA, the CDR3 is TGTGCCAGCAGTGAAGTCGCCCCCCGGGACTACGAGCAGTACTTC.

This chain connects TRBV2 to TRBJ1-6; D gene unclear. The CDR3 has 14 residues. The ends were cut back, 2 bases at V and 10 bases at J, with 12 bases in the middle. CDR1 and CDR2 (germline): SNHLY, FYNNEI. DNA of the CDR3: TGTGCCAGCAGTGAAACGGGAGGAGGATCACCCCTCCACTTT. Amino acid sequence: CASSETGGGSPLHF.

The chain is built from TRBV25-1 and TRBJ2-5; the match to TRBD2 covers 8 bases. Germline trimming cut 4 bases from V and 5 bases from J; bases unmatched to any gene: 12. Germline V gives CDR1 MGHDK, CDR2 SYGVNS. The CDR3 loop spans 16 amino acids. The CDR3 DNA follows: TGTGCCAGCAGTGGGGGCTCCGGGAGGGTCCGCGAGACCCAGTACTTC. Its protein product is CASSGGSGRVRETQYF. The complete variable domain, with remaining parts taken from reference TRBV25-1 and TRBJ2-5, reads EADIYQTPRYLVIGTGKKITLECSQTMGHDKMYWYQQDPGMELHLIHYSYGVNSTEKGDLSSESTVSRIRTEHFPLTLESARPSHTSQYLCASSGGSGRVRETQYFGPGTRLLVL.

The rearrangement joins TRBV7-8 to TRBJ2-7; D is undetermined. Germline lookup yields CDR1 SGHVS and CDR2 FQNEAQ. With 6 bases removed from V and 2 bases from J, the gap between germline ends came to 11 bases. This CDR3 has 13 amino acids. This CDR3 reads CASSFDGAYEQYF. The CDR3 region has the DNA TGTGCCAGCAGTTTCGACGGAGCCTACGAGCAGTACTTC. The full variable domain, rest sourced from reference TRBV7-8 and TRBJ2-7, is GAGVSQSPRYKVAKRGQDVALRCDPISGHVSLFWYQQALGQGPEFLTYFQNEAQLDKSGLPSDRFFAERPEGSVSTLKIQRTQQEDSAVYLCASSFDGAYEQYFGPGTRLTVT.

V usage is TRBV29-1 and J usage is TRBJ2-3, with D possibly being TRBD2 (5 bases). The CDR3 has 15 residues. Trimming removed 1 base from V and 4 bases from J, with 15 bases in between. CDR1 is SQVTM and CDR2 is ANQGSEA in the germline V gene. The CDR3 region is CSVEGTSSGPDTQYF. CDR3 nucleotides: TGCAGCGTTGAAGGGACTTCATCCGGGCCAGATACGCAGTATTTT.

The chain recombines TRBV5-1 with TRBJ2-2; 7 nucleotides line up with TRBD2. The CDR3 spans 17 residues. V gave up 0 bases and J gave up 4 bases; unmatched junction bases: 9. Per the germline V gene, CDR1 is SGHRS and CDR2 is YFSETQ. CDR3 coding DNA: TGCGCCAGCAGCTTGGACGCCCGGGCGGGAGTCACCGGGGAGCTGTTTTTT. Protein: CASSLDARAGVTGELFF.

The chain uses TRBV27 and TRBJ2-7; 7 bases map to TRBD2. This CDR3 comprises 13 residues. J lost 3 bases, V lost 5 bases, and 4 bases had no gene match. CDR1 and CDR2 from the germline V gene are MNHEY and SMNVEV (reference sequence). CDR3 sequence (DNA): TGTGCCAGCAGTACTAGCGCTTACTACGAGCAGTACTTC. Translation gives CASSTSAYYEQYF.

The rearrangement uses TRBV6-1 and TRBJ1-2, with 7 bases fitting TRBD1. The CDR3 length is 13 residues. Germline V gene lookup returns CDR1 MNHNS and CDR2 SASEGT. Germline trimming cut 6 bases from V and 5 bases from J; bases unmatched to any gene: 6. CDR3 nucleotides: TGTGCCAGCAGCGACAGGGATCTTTATGGCTACACCTTC. Its translation is CASSDRDLYGYTF.

The chain links TRBV5-1 to TRBJ2-5, with D perhaps matching TRBD1 (6 bases). V shed 0 bases and J shed 3 bases, with 6 bases lying between them. CDR3 size: 13 residues. CDR1 is SGHRS, CDR2 YFSETQ, per germline. CDR3 loop: CASSLGTEETQYF. The CDR3 bases are TGCGCCAGCAGCTTGGGGACAGAAGAGACCCAGTACTTC.

The V call is TRBV9, the J call TRBJ2-1, with D perhaps TRBD1 (5 bases). Germline V gene sequence: CDR1 SGDLS, CDR2 YYNGEE. The V gene lost 4 bases and the J gene lost 7 bases, with 15 bases spanning the gap. There are 14 residues in the CDR3. CDR3 nucleotide sequence: TGTGCCAGCAGCACCTCAAACAAGGGGAATGAGCAGTTCTTC. Its protein is CASSTSNKGNEQFF.

The chain joins TRBV11-2 to TRBJ2-1; TRBD2 aligns across 12 bases. The CDR3 extends over 16 amino acids. V lost 4 bases, J lost 8 bases, and 9 bases stayed unmatched. Germline assignment: CDR1 SGHAT and CDR2 FQNNGV. CDR3 amino acids: CASSSFLAGGPDEQFF. In nucleotides, the CDR3 is TGTGCCAGCAGCTCCTTCCTAGCGGGAGGGCCAGATGAGCAGTTCTTC.

The gene calls are TRBV11-2 and TRBJ1-4; TRBD1 matches at 8 bases. This CDR3 spans 17 amino acids. V lost 3 bases, J lost 8 bases, and 14 bases stayed unmatched. The germline V gene encodes CDR1 SGHAT and CDR2 FQNNGV. CDR3 in amino acids: CASSLIHPRGQSEKLFF. The CDR3 DNA follows: TGTGCCAGCAGCTTGATACACCCCAGGGGGCAGTCCGAAAAACTGTTTTTT. Together with reference TRBV11-2 and TRBJ1-4, the CDR3 gives the full variable domain: EAGVAQSPRYKIIEKRQSVAFWCNPISGHATLYWYQQILGQGPKLLIQFQNNGVVDDSQLPKDRFSAERLKGVDSTLKIQPAKLEDSAVYLCASSLIHPRGQSEKLFFGSGTQLSVL.

For this clone: One end of the junction fails to match germline, which may point to a read error. J is TRBJ1-4 and V is TRBV7-9, with D tentatively TRBD1 (5 bases). This CDR3 has 19 residues. Germline V gene lookup returns CDR1 SEHNR and CDR2 FQNEAQ (reference sequence). The CDR3 region has the DNA TGTTCCAGCAGTCTGGACCTCGGAAGGGGCGGTGGGACTAATGAAAAACTGTTTTTT. It is translated as CSSSLDLGRGGGTNEKLFF.

CDR3 in amino acids: CASSSGLAGVGGYNEQFF. CDR3 coding DNA: TGTGCCAGCAGTTCGGGACTAGCGGGAGTGGGGGGGTACAATGAGCAGTTCTTC. The V and J genes are TRBV27 and TRBJ2-1; 14 bases agree with TRBD2. V trimming: 4 bases; J trimming: 4 bases; junction bases outside the gene matches: 9. Germline lookup yields CDR1 MNHEY and CDR2 SMNVEV (reference sequence). This CDR3 spans 18 amino acids.

The V and J genes are TRBV5-1 and TRBJ2-3; 10 bases are shared with TRBD2. Trimming cost V 1 base and J 0 bases; bases outside gene matches: 8. The CDR3 has 18 residues. Germline lookup yields CDR1 SGHRS and CDR2 YFSETQ. The CDR3 region has the DNA TGCGCCAGCAGCTTGAAGTCTAGCGGGAGCCCTAGCACAGATACGCAGTATTTT. It codes for CASSLKSSGSPSTDTQYF.

The rearrangement uses TRBV5-1 and TRBJ1-5, with no clear D. The CDR3 has 13 amino acids. Trimming left V 4 bases short and J 5 bases short, with 10 bases between. CDR1 SGHRS and CDR2 YFSETQ come from the germline V gene. CDR3 coding DNA: TGCGCCAGCAGCCCGTCGGGTGATCAGCCCCAGCATTTT. Encoded protein: CASSPSGDQPQHF.

This clone was detected only a few times. The genes are TRBV6-5 and TRBJ2-1; D gene ambiguous. This CDR3 region has 15 residues. Germline lookup yields CDR1 MNHEY and CDR2 SVGAGI. V was trimmed by 10 bases and J by 0 bases, leaving 16 bases between them. CDR3 sequence (DNA): TGTGCCACCAGACCCCGCGAAAGCTCCTACAATGAGCAGTTCTTC. It yields the protein CATRPRESSYNEQFF.

The sample holds a few counts of this clone. The rearrangement uses TRBV4-1 and TRBJ2-1, with D perhaps TRBD1 (6 bases). Trimming stripped 1 base from V and 2 bases from J, with 9 bases between. Germline values: CDR1 MGHRA, CDR2 YSYEKL. The CDR3 contains 15 residues. Here the CDR3 reads CASSQGQGTYNEQFF. CDR3 nucleotide sequence: TGCGCCAGCAGCCAAGGGCAGGGGACCTACAATGAGCAGTTCTTC.

This clone showed up just a few times. The chain links TRBV4-2 to TRBJ2-1; possible D gene TRBD2, 5 bases. V was cut by 1 base and J by 5 bases, with 15 bases left in between. This CDR3 has 16 residues. Germline V CDR1 and CDR2: LGHNA, YNFKEQ. The DNA of the CDR3 is TGTGCCAGCAGCCAAGGGGTTGCGGGCCCGAACAATGAGCAGTTCTTC. Its protein product is CASSQGVAGPNNEQFF.

The rearrangement uses TRBV28 and TRBJ2-1; 12 bases map to TRBD2. The J segment lost 6 bases and the V segment lost 3 bases, leaving 9 bases of the junction unmatched. CDR1 MDHEN and CDR2 SYDVKM come from the germline V gene. The CDR3 sequence is 17 residues long. CDR3: CASSLSSGGEIRNEQFF. For the CDR3, the DNA is TGTGCCAGCAGTTTGTCTAGCGGGGGGGAAATACGCAATGAGCAGTTCTTC.

The DNA for the CDR3 is TGTGCCAGTAGTATAAATTTCGGCGGGGAGCTGTTTTTT. Translated, it gives CASSINFGGELFF. The chain has TRBV19 and TRBJ2-2; no clear D gene. Germline CDR1 is LNHDA and CDR2 is SQIVND (reference sequence). The germline V and J ends were trimmed by 2 bases and 7 bases, with 8 bases remaining between them. The CDR3 is 13 amino acids.

The chain carries TRBV7-2 and TRBJ2-7; maybe TRBD1 (5 bases). The CDR3 sequence is 15 residues long. Germline V gene sequence: CDR1 SGHTA, CDR2 FQGNSA. Trimming left V 2 bases short and J 1 base short, with 12 bases between. DNA for the CDR3: TGTGCCAGCAGCTTATGGGGCGACGGGTCCTACGAGCAGTACTTC. It yields the protein CASSLWGDGSYEQYF.

The genes are TRBV5-8 and TRBJ1-2, with 8 bases that match TRBD1. Trimming at V came to 3 bases and at J to 8 bases, leaving 12 bases not matched to a gene. In germline, CDR1 is SGHTS, CDR2 YDEGEE. CDR3 size: 15 residues. The CDR3 DNA is TGTGCCAGCAGCTCACCGCACAGGGGGTCAGACGGCTACACCTTC. It specifies CASSSPHRGSDGYTF.

CDR3 sequence: CASSIQLAYEQYF. CDR3 bases: TGTGCCAGCAGCATTCAACTGGCCTACGAGCAGTACTTC. The chain recombines TRBV7-2 with TRBJ2-7; D is uncertain. The V end was cut by 5 bases, the J end by 2 bases, with 10 bases between. The CDR3 sequence is 13 residues long. Germline V CDR1 and CDR2: SGHTA, FQGNSA.